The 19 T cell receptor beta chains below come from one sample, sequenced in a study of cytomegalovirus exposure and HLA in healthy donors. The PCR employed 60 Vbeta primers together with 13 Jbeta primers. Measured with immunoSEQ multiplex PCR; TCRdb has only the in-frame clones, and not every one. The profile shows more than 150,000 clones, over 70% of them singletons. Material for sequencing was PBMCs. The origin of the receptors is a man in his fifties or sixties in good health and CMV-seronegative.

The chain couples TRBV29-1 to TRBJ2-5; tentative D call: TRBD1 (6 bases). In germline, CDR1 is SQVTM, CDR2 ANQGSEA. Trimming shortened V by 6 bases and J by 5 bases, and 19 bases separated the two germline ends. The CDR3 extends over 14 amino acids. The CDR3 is CSVGDQGRRETQYF. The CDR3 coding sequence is TGCAGCGTGGGGGACCAGGGGCGCCGGGAGACCCAGTACTTC.

The DNA of the CDR3 is TGTGCCAGCAGCCAGGGTGGGAGTAGTGGGAGGAGTGAGTTCTTC. As protein: CASSQGGSSGRSEFF. The genes are TRBV7-2 and TRBJ2-1; tentative D call: TRBD2 (6 bases). In germline, CDR1 is SGHTA, CDR2 FQGNSA. The V end was cut by 5 bases, the J end by 14 bases, with 25 bases between. The CDR3 runs to 15 residues.

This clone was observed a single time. CDR3 nucleotides: TGTGCCAGCAGCCAAGATTCCCGGGGCTACACCTTC. Its protein is CASSQDSRGYTF. The V gene is TRBV14, the J gene TRBJ1-2; D ambiguous. The CDR3 is 12 residues long. Germline loops: CDR1 SGHDN, CDR2 FVKESK. V was shortened by 0 bases and J by 8 bases, with 7 bases between the two germline ends.

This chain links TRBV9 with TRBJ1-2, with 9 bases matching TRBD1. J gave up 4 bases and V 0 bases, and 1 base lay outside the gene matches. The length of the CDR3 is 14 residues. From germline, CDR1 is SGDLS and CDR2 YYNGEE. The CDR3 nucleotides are TGTGCCAGCAGCGTAGGACAGGGGGGCTATGGCTACACCTTC. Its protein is CASSVGQGGYGYTF.

The CDR3 here is CASSGGARDTEAFF. The CDR3, as DNA: TGTGCCAGCAGCGGAGGGGCTAGGGACACTGAAGCTTTCTTT. The chain recombines TRBV11-2 with TRBJ1-1; possible D gene TRBD1, 5 bases. CDR1 is SGHAT, CDR2 FQNNGV, per germline. The CDR3 is made up of 14 amino acids. The V gene lost 5 bases and the J gene lost 3 bases, with 13 bases spanning the gap.

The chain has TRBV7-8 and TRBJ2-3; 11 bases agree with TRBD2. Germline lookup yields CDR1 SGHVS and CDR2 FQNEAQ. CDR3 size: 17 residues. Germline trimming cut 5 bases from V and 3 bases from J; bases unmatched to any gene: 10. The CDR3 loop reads CASSQRLAGFRTDTQYF. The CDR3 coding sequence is TGTGCCAGCAGCCAGCGACTAGCGGGGTTCCGGACAGATACGCAGTATTTT.

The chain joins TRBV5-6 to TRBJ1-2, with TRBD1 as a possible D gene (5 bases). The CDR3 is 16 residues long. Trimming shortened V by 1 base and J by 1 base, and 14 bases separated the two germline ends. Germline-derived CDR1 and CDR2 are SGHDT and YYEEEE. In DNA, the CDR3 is TGTGCCAGCAGCTTGTGGGGCCCAACATTTAACTATGGCTACACCTTC. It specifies CASSLWGPTFNYGYTF.

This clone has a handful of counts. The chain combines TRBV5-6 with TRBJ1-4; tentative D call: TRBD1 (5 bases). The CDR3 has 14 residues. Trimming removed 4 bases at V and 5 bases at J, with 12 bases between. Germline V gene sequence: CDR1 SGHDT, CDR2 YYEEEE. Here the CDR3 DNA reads TGTGCCAGCAGCCGGGTCCCAGGGAATGAAAAACTGTTTTTT. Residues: CASSRVPGNEKLFF.

Here the CDR3 DNA reads TGCGCCAGCAGCTTGGACCATACAGGGATGAACACTGAAGCTTTCTTT. Protein sequence: CASSLDHTGMNTEAFF. The J gene is TRBJ1-1, the V gene TRBV5-1; D might be TRBD1 (6 bases). The germline V gene has CDR1 SGHRS and CDR2 YFSETQ. Deletions cut 0 bases from V and 0 bases from J, with 12 bases between. The CDR3 runs 16 residues.

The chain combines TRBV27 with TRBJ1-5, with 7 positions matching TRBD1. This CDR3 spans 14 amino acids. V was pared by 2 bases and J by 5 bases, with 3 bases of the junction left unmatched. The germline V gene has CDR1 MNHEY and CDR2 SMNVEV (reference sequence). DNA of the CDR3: TGTGCCAGCAGTTTACTAGGGGGCGATCAGCCCCAGCATTTT. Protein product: CASSLLGGDQPQHF.

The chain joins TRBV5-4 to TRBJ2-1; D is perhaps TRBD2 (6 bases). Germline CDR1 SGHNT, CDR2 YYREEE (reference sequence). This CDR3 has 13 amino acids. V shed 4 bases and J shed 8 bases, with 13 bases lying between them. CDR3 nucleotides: TGTGCCAGCAGCGGATGGTCGGGGGATGAGCAGTTCTTC. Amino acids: CASSGWSGDEQFF. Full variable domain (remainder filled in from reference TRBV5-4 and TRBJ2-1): ETGVTQSPTHLIKTRGQQVTLRCSSQSGHNTVSWYQQALGQGPQFIFQYYREEENGRGNFPPRFSGLQFPNYSSELNVNALELDDSALYLCASSGWSGDEQFFGPGTRLTVL.

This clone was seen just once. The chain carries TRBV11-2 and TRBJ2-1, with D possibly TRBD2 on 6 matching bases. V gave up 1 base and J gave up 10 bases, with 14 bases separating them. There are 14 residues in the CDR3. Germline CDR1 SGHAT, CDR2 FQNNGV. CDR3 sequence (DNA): TGTGCCAGCAGCTTAGGGGGACTGACGTACGAGCAGTTCTTC. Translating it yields CASSLGGLTYEQFF. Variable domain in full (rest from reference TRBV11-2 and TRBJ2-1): EAGVAQSPRYKIIEKRQSVAFWCNPISGHATLYWYQQILGQGPKLLIQFQNNGVVDDSQLPKDRFSAERLKGVDSTLKIQPAKLEDSAVYLCASSLGGLTYEQFFGPGTRLTVL.

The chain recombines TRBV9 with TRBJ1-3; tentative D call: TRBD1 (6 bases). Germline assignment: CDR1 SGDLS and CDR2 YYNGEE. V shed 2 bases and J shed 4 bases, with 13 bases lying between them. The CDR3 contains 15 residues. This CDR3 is CASSVHGQLGNTIYF. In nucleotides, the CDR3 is TGTGCCAGCAGCGTGCATGGACAGCTCGGAAACACCATATATTTT.

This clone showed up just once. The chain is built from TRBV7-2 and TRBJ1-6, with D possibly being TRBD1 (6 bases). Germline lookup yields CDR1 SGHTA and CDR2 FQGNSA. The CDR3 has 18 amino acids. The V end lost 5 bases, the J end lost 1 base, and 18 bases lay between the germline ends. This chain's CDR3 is CASSPNQGRGSYNSPLHF. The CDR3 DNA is TGTGCCAGCAGCCCAAACCAAGGCAGGGGATCCTATAATTCACCCCTCCACTTT.

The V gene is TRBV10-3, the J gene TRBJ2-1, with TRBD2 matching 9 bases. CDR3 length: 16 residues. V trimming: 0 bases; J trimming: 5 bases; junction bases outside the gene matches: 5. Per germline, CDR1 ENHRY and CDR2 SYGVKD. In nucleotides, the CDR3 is TGTGCCATCAGTGAGTCGAGGGGACTAGCCAACAATGAGCAGTTCTTC. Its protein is CAISESRGLANNEQFF.

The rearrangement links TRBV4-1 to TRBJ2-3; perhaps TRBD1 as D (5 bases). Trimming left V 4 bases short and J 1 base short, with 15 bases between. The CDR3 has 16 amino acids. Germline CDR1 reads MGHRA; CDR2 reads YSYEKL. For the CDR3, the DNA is TGCGCCAGCAGCCCCCCGGGTGGGGCCCGCACAGATACGCAGTATTTT. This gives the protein CASSPPGGARTDTQYF.

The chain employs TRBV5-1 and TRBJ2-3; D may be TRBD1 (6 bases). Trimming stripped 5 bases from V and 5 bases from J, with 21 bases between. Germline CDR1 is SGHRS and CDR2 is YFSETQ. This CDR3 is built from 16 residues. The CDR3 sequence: CASRNAGDQGRDTQYF. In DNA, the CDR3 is TGCGCCAGCAGGAATGCAGGGGATCAAGGCAGAGATACGCAGTATTTT.

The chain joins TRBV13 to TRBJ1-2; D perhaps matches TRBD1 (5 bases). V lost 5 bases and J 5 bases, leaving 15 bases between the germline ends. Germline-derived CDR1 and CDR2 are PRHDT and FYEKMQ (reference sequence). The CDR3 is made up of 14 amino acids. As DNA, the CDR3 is TGTGCCAGCAGCCACCAGGGAAATCGGTATGGCTACACCTTC. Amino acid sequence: CASSHQGNRYGYTF.

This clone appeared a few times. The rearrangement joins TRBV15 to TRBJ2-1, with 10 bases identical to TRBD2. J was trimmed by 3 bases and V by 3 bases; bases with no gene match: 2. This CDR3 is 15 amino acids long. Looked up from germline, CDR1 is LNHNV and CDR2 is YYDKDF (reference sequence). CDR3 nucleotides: TGTGCCACCAGCAGGAGCGGGGGGGGCTACAATGAGCAGTTCTTC. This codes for CATSRSGGGYNEQFF.